The source of this T cell receptor (beta chain) is a study of CD8+ T cells in alopecia areata. On the study more broadly: C3H/HeJ donors aged about 6-13 months with spontaneous alopecia supplied skin grafted onto approximately 7-11-week-old female C3H/HeJ mice. Whole-study results and caveats: Sharing of TCR sequences between patients (possibly for HLA-related reasons) was less clear than in mice. An increase in clonality over normal scalp was evident in lesional scalp, especially alopecia totalis/universalis.

With 1 base clipped from V and 4 bases from J, the junction kept 6 bases outside the gene matches. The CDR3 spans 16 residues. Germline V CDR1 and CDR2: SGHDT, FRDEAV. Sequencing relied on a cDNA template that was reverse transcribed from extracted RNA. The repertoire was sequenced with immunoSEQ multiplex PCR; TCRdb's copy has only in-frame clones and lacks some. The sample holds around 290,000 clones, and no clone turns up only once. Cell sorting was performed on pooled cutaneous lymph node cells with CD4, CD8alpha, NKG2D, NKG2ACE and other markers. Regarding this clone: The target antigen is unknown. Genes and germline are mouse. Read sequence stops 4 residues before the CDR3 end, and the germline J gene provides the missing end.

The receptor was derived from a C3H/HeJ mouse with alopecia areata. Strain MHC haplotype: H2-k. The sample comprised CD4+ T cells sorted from a lymph node. The genes are TRBV14 and TRBJ1-2; 11 bases match TRBD1. The CDR3: CASSFPGQGAGSDYTF. CDR3 DNA, as far as it was read: TGTGCCAGCAGTTTCCCCGGACAGGGGGCGGGCTCC.